This T cell receptor beta chain was found in a study of human T cells and chemical hapten exposure. Study information: Each week of the approximately 23-week study, patients had diphenylcyclopropenone applied to the scalp. The study, taken as a whole, reports: TCRs exceeding 1 in 1000 frequency stayed unchanged with DPC sensitization.

There are many counts of this clonotype. Its antigen is unidentified. There are 16 residues in the CDR3. Germline V gene lookup returns CDR1 SGHVS and CDR2 FQNEAQ. V was cut by 5 bases and J by 7 bases, with 21 bases left in between. A single record per CDR3 protein comes from TCRdb applying MiXCR to the RACE reads. This sample has more than 250,000 distinct CDR3 sequences, with about 9.4% found just once. The sample's time point: pre-sensitization, week 0. Treatment: therapeutic diphenylcyclopropenone sensitization with weekly scalp DPC. The study extracted total RNA from unfractionated whole blood. This receptor was identified in a woman between 35 and 50 years old with alopecia areata. Some clones in this sample may be carry-over from other donors' samples. The sequenced sample was whole blood, obtained in connection with sensitization to the hapten diphenylcyclopropenone (DPC). V usage is TRBV7-8 and J usage is TRBJ1-5, with D maybe TRBD1 (5 bases). CDR3 loop: CASSASGGGLGQPQHF. The CDR3 nucleotides are TGTGCCAGCAGCGCTAGTGGGGGGGGATTGGGCCAGCCCCAGCATTTT.